The 3 T cell receptor beta chains below come from one sample, sequenced in a study of cytomegalovirus exposure and HLA in healthy donors. 13 Jbeta primers and 60 Vbeta primers were used for the PCR. Sequencing was performed with immunoSEQ multiplex PCR; in TCRdb, only in-frame clones are kept and a portion is missing. In the table there are around 150,000 clones, approximately 85% of which are singletons. The sample comprised PBMCs. These receptors were collected from a man aged 45-65 years in good health and CMV-seropositive.

Only one count was recorded for this clone. DNA of the CDR3: TGTGCCAGCAGTGGATGGACAGGGGGCGAGCAGTACTTC. Protein sequence: CASSGWTGGEQYF. The genes are TRBV6-1 and TRBJ2-7; 10 bases agree with TRBD1. The ends lost 4 bases at V and 6 bases at J; junction bases unmatched: 3. CDR1 is MNHNS and CDR2 is SASEGT in the germline V gene. CDR3 size: 13 residues.

The V and J genes are TRBV29-1 and TRBJ2-3; possibly TRBD1 for D (5 bases). The CDR3 spans 16 residues. CDR1 and CDR2 (germline): SQVTM, ANQGSEA. Trimming pared 2 bases from V and 1 base from J, leaving 16 bases between. CDR3 sequence reads: CSVEFSREGGTDTQYF. The CDR3 DNA reads TGCAGCGTTGAATTTAGCAGGGAAGGTGGCACAGATACGCAGTATTTT.

This chain uses TRBV13 with TRBJ2-5; 9 bases fit TRBD2. The J call may be faulty, since TRBJ2-7 better matches the DNA end. Looked up from germline, CDR1 is PRHDT and CDR2 is FYEKMQ (reference sequence). CDR3 length equals 13 residues. The CDR3 DNA sequence: TGTGCCAGCAGACCGCCTAGCGGGACCGAGCAGTACTTC. Translation gives CASRPPSGTEQYF.